This T cell receptor beta chain was identified in a study of blood T cells in healthy people across ages. In the study overall: Per two T cells, template switching captured roughly one barcoded beta molecule. Overall study findings and caveats: With donor CMV status unknown, expanded clonotype changes were possibly confounded.

This CDR3 spans 13 amino acids. V lost 6 bases and J 3 bases, leaving 11 bases between the germline ends. From germline, CDR1 is MNHEY and CDR2 SVGEGT. This clonotype was picked up a small number of times. Its antigen is still unknown. A second 7 to 11 cycle PCR used barcoded and J-beta primers. TCRdb re-derived calls from the 5' RACE reads in MiXCR, one entry per CDR3 protein. Found here are over 700,000 distinct CDR3 sequences, 50% to 65% of them singletons; the top ten hold 41%. Caucasian, healthy and from Russia, the donors were aged between about 6 and 90. The TCR originated in a man at least 80 years old in good health. Input material: blood. The chain combines TRBV6-2 or TRBV6-3 with TRBJ1-1; no clear D gene. Written as DNA, the CDR3 is TGTGCCAGCAGAGTTTACGAGGACACTGAAGCTTTCTTT. Translation: CASRVYEDTEAFF.